The 21 T cell receptor beta chains given below trace back to one sample, sequenced in a study. TCRdb fed the RT-PCR reads into MiXCR, producing one record per CDR3 protein. The sample contains hundreds of thousands of distinct CDR3 sequences, 11% to 15% of which appear only once. The sample comprised memory CD4+ T cells from blood. The receptors were gathered from a female donor in good health, serving as a healthy control.

The rearrangement links TRBV7-2 to TRBJ1-6, with D perhaps matching TRBD1 (5 bases). The CDR3 spans 12 residues. Germline V gene lookup returns CDR1 SGHTA and CDR2 FQGNSA. Trimming took off 8 bases at V and 8 bases at J, with 10 bases between the two ends. The CDR3 reads CASHRLDSPLHF. The CDR3 region has the DNA TGTGCCAGCCACAGGTTGGATTCACCCCTCCACTTT.

This clonotype was picked up a small number of times. This chain joins TRBV28 and TRBJ1-5; no definite D call. CDR1 is MDHEN and CDR2 is SYDVKM in the germline V gene. Trimming pared 4 bases from V and 2 bases from J, leaving 9 bases between. The CDR3 loop spans 14 amino acids. This CDR3 is CASSSPRGNQPQHF. The CDR3 DNA sequence: TGTGCCAGCAGTTCCCCGCGCGGCAATCAGCCCCAGCATTTT.

This clonotype was found once. The chain couples TRBV20-1 to TRBJ1-2; tentative D call: TRBD1 (5 bases). Trimming took 4 bases from V and 7 from J, leaving 13 bases between them. CDR3 length equals 12 residues. Germline CDR1 reads DFQATT; CDR2 reads SNEGSKA (reference sequence). CDR3 sequence reads: CSAIGDPGGYTF. For the CDR3, the DNA is TGCAGTGCTATAGGGGACCCGGGTGGCTACACCTTC.

This chain uses TRBV4-1 with TRBJ2-7, with D perhaps given as TRBD1 or TRBD2 (5 bases each). Germline V lookup: CDR1 MGHRA, CDR2 YSYEKL. The CDR3 runs 16 residues. The ends were cut back, 1 base at V and 2 bases at J, with 15 bases in the middle. The CDR3 here is CASSQGKPGPPYEQYF. Written as DNA, the CDR3 is TGCGCCAGCAGCCAAGGGAAGCCGGGGCCACCCTACGAGCAGTACTTC.

This clonotype was found once. This chain joins TRBV9 and TRBJ1-3; D is unclear. Germline V lookup: CDR1 SGDLS, CDR2 YYNGEE. The CDR3 covers 19 residues. V was pared by 0 bases and J by 0 bases, with 19 bases between. The CDR3 loop reads CASSVVLKWASSSGNTIYF. In DNA, the CDR3 is TGTGCCAGCAGCGTAGTATTGAAATGGGCTTCCAGCTCTGGAAACACCATATATTTT.

The chain employs TRBV7-2 and TRBJ2-7; 13 bases match TRBD2. V was pared by 5 bases and J by 2 bases, with 12 bases of the junction left unmatched. Germline V gene data show CDR1 as SGHTA and CDR2 as FQGNSA. The CDR3 loop spans 18 amino acids. Written as DNA, the CDR3 is TGTGCCAGCAGCCGGAGCGGGACTAGCGGGACCATTACCTACGAGCAGTACTTC. As protein: CASSRSGTSGTITYEQYF.

This clonotype was observed many times. The chain couples TRBV12-3 or TRBV12-4 to TRBJ1-1; a weak D match, TRBD1 (6 bases). This CDR3 is built from 12 residues. Between the trimmed V and J ends, which lost 6 bases and 4 bases, there was a span of 9 bases. For the CDR3, the DNA is TGTGCCAGCAGACCGGGGGCCACTGAAGCTTTCTTT. Amino acid sequence: CASRPGATEAFF.

This clonotype was found many times. V is TRBV20-1 and J is TRBJ2-5; D might be TRBD1 or TRBD2, each matching 5 bases. Between the trimmed V and J ends, which lost 5 bases and 5 bases, there was a span of 12 bases. The germline gives CDR1 DFQATT, CDR2 SNEGSKA (reference sequence). There are 12 residues in the CDR3. The CDR3: CSAPRDGETQYF. The DNA of the CDR3 is TGCAGTGCTCCCCGGGACGGGGAGACCCAGTACTTC.

The chain carries TRBV9 and TRBJ2-7; D gene unclear. V lost 1 base to trimming and J lost 5 bases, with 13 bases between them. Germline-derived CDR1 and CDR2 are SGDLS and YYNGEE. This CDR3 spans 14 amino acids. CDR3 sequence (DNA): TGTGCCAGCAGCGTATTGGCTAGTACGAACGAGCAGTACTTC. It specifies CASSVLASTNEQYF.

This clonotype was observed a few times. This sequence joins TRBV25-1 and TRBJ2-7; the D call may be TRBD1 or TRBD2 (5 bases each). V gave up 8 bases and J gave up 5 bases, with 19 bases separating them. CDR3 length equals 14 residues. Per the germline V gene, CDR1 is MGHDK and CDR2 is SYGVNS. The CDR3 spells CASSPIGGSDEQYF. The CDR3 DNA reads as TGTGCCAGCTCGCCAATTGGGGGTAGTGACGAGCAGTACTTC.

Points on this clonotype: This could be a read error, since a much larger clone is one nucleotide away. The rearrangement uses TRBV5-1 and TRBJ1-6; 7 bases align to TRBD1. Germline V gives CDR1 SGHRS, CDR2 YFSETQ. The length of the CDR3 is 15 residues. CDR3 region: CASGSTGRDNSTLHF. CDR3 in DNA: TGCGCCAGCGGATCGACAGGGAGGGATAATTCAACCCTCCACTTT.

This clonotype came up many times. V and J are TRBV4-2 and TRBJ1-1; D gene uncertain. This CDR3 spans 16 amino acids. Trimming removed 4 bases from V and 10 bases from J, with 25 bases in between. Germline values: CDR1 LGHNA, CDR2 YNFKEQ. This CDR3 is CASSPPQLRADVRAFF. Written as DNA, the CDR3 is TGTGCCAGCAGCCCCCCTCAGCTCCGGGCAGATGTACGAGCTTTCTTT.

This clonotype was seen a few times. This sequence joins TRBV6-1 and TRBJ1-4; D is undetermined. Deletions cut 3 bases from V and 0 bases from J, with 8 bases between. The CDR3 has 15 amino acids. From germline, CDR1 is MNHNS and CDR2 SASEGT. This CDR3 is CASSDGSATNEKLFF. CDR3 sequence (DNA): TGTGCCAGCAGTGATGGCAGCGCAACTAATGAAAAACTGTTTTTT.

This sequence joins TRBV20-1 and TRBJ2-5; D not resolved. CDR1 and CDR2 from the germline V gene are DFQATT and SNEGSKA (reference sequence). Trimming shortened V by 3 bases and J by 7 bases, and 15 bases separated the two germline ends. This CDR3 has 13 residues. CDR3 in DNA: TGCAGTGCTAGGCAGGTGTCATGGGGGACCCAGTACTTC. Translation gives CSARQVSWGTQYF.

This clonotype was seen ten or more times. This sequence joins TRBV5-6 and TRBJ2-2; tentatively, D is TRBD1 (5 bases). Germline loops: CDR1 SGHDT, CDR2 YYEEEE. V was cut by 5 bases and J by 4 bases, with 9 bases left in between. The CDR3 has 13 amino acids. DNA for the CDR3: TGTGCCAGCAGAACAAGGGGCACCGGGGAGCTGTTTTTT. Translating gives CASRTRGTGELFF.

V and J are TRBV9 and TRBJ2-7; possibly TRBD1 or TRBD2 for D (5 bases each). V was clipped by 3 bases and J by 4 bases, with 17 bases between them. This CDR3 is 15 amino acids long. Germline V gene lookup returns CDR1 SGDLS and CDR2 YYNGEE. CDR3 region: CASSARDVTGYEQYF. The CDR3 DNA reads as TGTGCCAGCAGCGCGAGGGACGTAACGGGGTACGAGCAGTACTTC. The whole variable domain, remainder taken from reference TRBV9 and TRBJ2-7, is DSGVTQTPKHLITATGQRVTLRCSPRSGDLSVYWYQQSLDQGLQFLIQYYNGEERAKGNILERFSAQQFPDLHSELNLSSLELGDSALYFCASSARDVTGYEQYFGPGTRLTVT.

The rearrangement joins TRBV30 to TRBJ2-2; D remains unclear. Germline values: CDR1 GTSNPN, CDR2 SVGIG (reference sequence). Trimming took 0 bases from V and 5 from J, leaving 10 bases between them. This CDR3 contains 14 residues. CDR3 bases: TGTGCCTGGAGTGTAGGCCCCTCGACCGGGGAGCTGTTTTTT. As protein: CAWSVGPSTGELFF.

This clonotype has only a few counts. The chain uses TRBV6-6 and TRBJ2-7; 8 bases are a match to TRBD2. The CDR3 is 15 residues long. CDR1 and CDR2 (germline): MNHNY, SVGAGI (reference sequence). V dropped 0 bases and J dropped 4; count of bases not matched to a gene: 5. CDR3 bases: TGTGCCAGCAGTTACTCAGCCGGGACTAGTTACGAGCAGTACTTC. Amino acid sequence: CASSYSAGTSYEQYF.

V gene TRBV13 combines with J gene TRBJ1-2; TRBD1 matches at 7 bases. The ends lost 5 bases at V and 7 bases at J; junction bases unmatched: 7. Germline CDR1 and CDR2: PRHDT and FYEKMQ (reference sequence). CDR3 length: 13 residues. CDR3 DNA sequence: TGTGCCAGCAGCCCCAGGGGGATGGGTGGCTACACCTTC. Protein sequence: CASSPRGMGGYTF.

This clonotype was observed many times. The chain has TRBV20-1 and TRBJ2-7; 10 bases agree with TRBD2. The length of the CDR3 is 15 residues. Trimming cost V 3 bases and J 7 bases; bases outside gene matches: 12. CDR1 is DFQATT and CDR2 is SNEGSKA in the germline V gene (reference sequence). CDR3 in amino acids: CSASRASGSRGEQYF. The CDR3 coding sequence is TGCAGTGCTAGTCGGGCTAGCGGGAGTAGGGGGGAGCAGTACTTC.

This chain uses TRBV7-2 with TRBJ2-1; 9 bases align to TRBD1. Germline-derived CDR1 and CDR2 are SGHTA and FQGNSA. The CDR3 sequence is 15 residues long. V dropped 3 bases and J dropped 5; count of bases not matched to a gene: 5. The CDR3, as DNA: TGTGCCAGCAGCTTGGGGACAGGGATCAACAATGAGCAGTTCTTC. As protein: CASSLGTGINNEQFF.